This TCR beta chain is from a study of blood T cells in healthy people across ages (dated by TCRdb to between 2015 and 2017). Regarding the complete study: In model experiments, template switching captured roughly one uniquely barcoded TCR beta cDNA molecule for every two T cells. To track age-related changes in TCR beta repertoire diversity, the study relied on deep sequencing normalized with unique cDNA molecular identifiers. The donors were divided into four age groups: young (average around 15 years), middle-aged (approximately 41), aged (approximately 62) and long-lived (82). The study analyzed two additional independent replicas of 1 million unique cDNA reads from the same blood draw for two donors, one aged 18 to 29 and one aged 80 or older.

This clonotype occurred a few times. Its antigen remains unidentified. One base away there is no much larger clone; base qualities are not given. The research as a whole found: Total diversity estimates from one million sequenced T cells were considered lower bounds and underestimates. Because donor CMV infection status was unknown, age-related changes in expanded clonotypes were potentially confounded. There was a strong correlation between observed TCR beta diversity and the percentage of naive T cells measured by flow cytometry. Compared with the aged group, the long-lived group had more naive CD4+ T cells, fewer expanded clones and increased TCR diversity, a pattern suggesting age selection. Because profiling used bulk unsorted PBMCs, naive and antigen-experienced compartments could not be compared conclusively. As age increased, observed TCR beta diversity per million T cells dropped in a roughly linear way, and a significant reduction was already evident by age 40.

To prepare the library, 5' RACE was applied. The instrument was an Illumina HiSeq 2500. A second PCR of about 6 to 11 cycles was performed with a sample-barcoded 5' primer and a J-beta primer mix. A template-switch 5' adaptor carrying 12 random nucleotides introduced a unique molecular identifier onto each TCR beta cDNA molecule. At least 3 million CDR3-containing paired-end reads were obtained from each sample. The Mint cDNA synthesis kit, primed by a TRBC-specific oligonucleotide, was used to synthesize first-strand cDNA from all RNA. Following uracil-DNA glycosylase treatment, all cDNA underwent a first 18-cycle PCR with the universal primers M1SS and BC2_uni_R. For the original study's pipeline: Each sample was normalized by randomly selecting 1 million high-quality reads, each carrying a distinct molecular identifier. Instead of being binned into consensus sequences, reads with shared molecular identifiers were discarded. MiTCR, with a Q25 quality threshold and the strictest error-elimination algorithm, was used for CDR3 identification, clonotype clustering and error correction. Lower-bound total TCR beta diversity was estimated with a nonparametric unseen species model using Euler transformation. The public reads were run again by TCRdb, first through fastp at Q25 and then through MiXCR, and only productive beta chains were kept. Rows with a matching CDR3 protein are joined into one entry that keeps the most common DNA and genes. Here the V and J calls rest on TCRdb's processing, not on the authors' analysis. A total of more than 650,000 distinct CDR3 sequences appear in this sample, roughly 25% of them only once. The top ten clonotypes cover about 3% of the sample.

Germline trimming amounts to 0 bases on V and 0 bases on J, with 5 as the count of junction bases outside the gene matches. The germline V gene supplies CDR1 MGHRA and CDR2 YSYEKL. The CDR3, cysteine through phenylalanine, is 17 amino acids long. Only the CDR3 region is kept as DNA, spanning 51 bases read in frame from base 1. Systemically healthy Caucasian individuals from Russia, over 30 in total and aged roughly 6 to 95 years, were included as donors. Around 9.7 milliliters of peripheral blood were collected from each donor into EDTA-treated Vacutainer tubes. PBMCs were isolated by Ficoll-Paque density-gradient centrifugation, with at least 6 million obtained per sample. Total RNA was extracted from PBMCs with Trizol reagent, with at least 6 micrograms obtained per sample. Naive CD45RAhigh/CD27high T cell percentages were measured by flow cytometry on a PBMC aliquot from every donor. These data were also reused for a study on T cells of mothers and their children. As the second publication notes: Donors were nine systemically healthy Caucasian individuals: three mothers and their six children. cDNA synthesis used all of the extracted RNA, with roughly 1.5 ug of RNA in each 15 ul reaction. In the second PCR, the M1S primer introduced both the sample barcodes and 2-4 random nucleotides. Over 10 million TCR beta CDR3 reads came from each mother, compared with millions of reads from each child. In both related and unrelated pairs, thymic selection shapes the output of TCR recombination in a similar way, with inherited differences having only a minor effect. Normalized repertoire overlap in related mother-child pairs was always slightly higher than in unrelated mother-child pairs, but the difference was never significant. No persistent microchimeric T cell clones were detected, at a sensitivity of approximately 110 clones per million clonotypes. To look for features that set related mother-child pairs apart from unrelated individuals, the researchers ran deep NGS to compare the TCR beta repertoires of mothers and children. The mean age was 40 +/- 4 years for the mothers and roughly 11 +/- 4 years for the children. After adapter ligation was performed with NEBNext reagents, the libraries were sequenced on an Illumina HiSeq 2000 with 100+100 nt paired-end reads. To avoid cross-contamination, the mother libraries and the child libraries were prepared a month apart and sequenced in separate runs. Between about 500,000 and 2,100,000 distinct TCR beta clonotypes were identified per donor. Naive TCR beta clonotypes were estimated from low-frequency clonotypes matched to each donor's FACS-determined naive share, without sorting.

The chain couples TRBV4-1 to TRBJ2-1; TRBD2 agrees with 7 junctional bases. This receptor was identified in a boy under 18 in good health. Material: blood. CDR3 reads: CASSQEGTGGSYNEQFF. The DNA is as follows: TGCGCCAGCAGCCAAGAAGGAACGGGGGGCTCCTACAATGAGCAGTTCTTC.